One TCR beta chain is described in this entry. Its antigen is unidentified. The sample comes from a study of early stage breast cancer tumors. Study-wide results and caveats: Enriched TCRB sequences shared across patients were mostly commonly generated sequences.

TCRdb's copy holds only in-frame clones and misses some; the assay was immunoSEQ multiplex PCR. The data contain 45,000 to 60,000 clones, 85% to 95% of them singletons. V trimming: 4 bases; J trimming: 5 bases; junction bases outside the gene matches: 8. The CDR3 contains 16 residues. CDR1 is SGHNT, CDR2 YYREEE, per germline (reference sequence). The TCR originated in a person aged 70 to 79 with breast cancer. The chain employs TRBV5-4 and TRBJ2-2; 10 bases map to TRBD1. Sequencing input: blood. Written as DNA, the CDR3 is TGTGCCAGCAGCCCCGGGACAGGGGTTGGGACCGGGGAGCTGTTTTTT. It codes for CASSPGTGVGTGELFF. Full variable domain (remainder filled in from reference TRBV5-4 and TRBJ2-2): ETGVTQSPTHLIKTRGQQVTLRCSSQSGHNTVSWYQQALGQGPQFIFQYYREEENGRGNFPPRFSGLQFPNYSSELNVNALELDDSALYLCASSPGTGVGTGELFFGEGSRLTVL.